A selection of T cell receptor beta chains follows, all from one sample in a study of post-analysis software for immune sequencing data. MiXCR, applied by TCRdb to the PCR reads, yields one record per CDR3 protein. The sample yields fewer than 900,000 distinct CDR3 sequences, approximately 44% seen once. The sequenced sample consisted of blood. These receptor sequences come from a girl aged 10-17 years with multiple sclerosis. The CDR3 runs from the conserved cysteine through the conserved F or W. D genes are given only for firm matches. Clone size appears in some rows only: once, few, many, or a class for an expanded clone.

clone_size	v_call	d_call	j_call	cdr3_nt	cdr3_aa
NA	TRBV6-6	TRBD2	TRBJ2-3	TGTGCCAGCAGTTACCGTACTAGCGGGAGACAGGATACGCAGTATTTT	CASSYRTSGRQDTQYF
few	TRBV29-1	NA	TRBJ2-1	TGCAGCGTTGAGGGGGACACCTTTTTAGCCTACAATGAGCAGTTCTTC	CSVEGDTFLAYNEQFF
few	TRBV27	TRBD2	TRBJ2-6	TGTGCCAGCAGTTTAACTAGCGGGAGTGGGTCCGGGGCCAACGTCCTGACTTTC	CASSLTSGSGSGANVLTF
NA	TRBV12-3/TRBV12-4	NA	TRBJ2-6	TGTGCCAGCAGATTTGTAGGGGCCAACGTCCTGACTTTC	CASRFVGANVLTF
NA	TRBV20-1	NA	TRBJ2-1	TGCAGTGCTAGAGCCGGAATTACACTAGTTTCAAATGAGCAGTTCTTC	CSARAGITLVSNEQFF
once	TRBV12-3/TRBV12-4	TRBD2	TRBJ2-7	TGTGCCAGCAGTTCTGCCGCTAGCGGGAACTACGAGCAGTACTTC	CASSSAASGNYEQYF
NA	TRBV3-1	TRBD2	TRBJ2-5	TGTGCCAGCAGCCAACACAAGGAAGTAGCGGGAGTGGGGTACCAAGGGACCCAGTACTTC	CASSQHKEVAGVGYQGTQYF
many	TRBV7-7	NA	TRBJ2-5	TGTGCTAGCAGCTTAACGGCGGGAAGAGAGACCCAGTACTTC	CASSLTAGRETQYF
few	TRBV12-3/TRBV12-4	TRBD2	TRBJ2-5	TGTGCCAGCAGCTCTACTAGCGGGAGGGCCCAGGAGACCCAGTACTTC	CASSSTSGRAQETQYF
NA	TRBV15	TRBD1	TRBJ2-7	TGTGCCTCCTCCTGGGACAGTAACTCCTACGAGCAGTACTTC	CASSWDSNSYEQYF
few	TRBV20-1	TRBD1	TRBJ2-7	TGCAGTGCTTCGATGGACAGGGGGGCCTACGAGCAGTACTTC	CSASMDRGAYEQYF
NA	TRBV20-1	TRBD2	TRBJ2-1	TGCAGTGCTACTCCTAGCGGGAGGTTCTATGAGCAGTTCTTC	CSATPSGRFYEQFF
few	TRBV3-1	NA	TRBJ2-1	TGTGCCAGCAGCCAAGCAAGTTCGGTAGCGGACAATGAGCAGTTCTTC	CASSQASSVADNEQFF
few	TRBV10-3	NA	TRBJ2-7	TGTGCCATCTCGAGGGGTGGCGACGAGCAGTACTTC	CAISRGGDEQYF
NA	TRBV5-1	TRBD2	TRBJ2-5	TGCGCCAGCAGCTTGAAAACGGGAGGGAGAACAGAGACCCAGTACTTC	CASSLKTGGRTETQYF
NA	TRBV7-9	NA	TRBJ1-2	TGTGTCAGCAGCCACATCCGGCAGGGTCCGGGCTACACCTTC	CVSSHIRQGPGYTF
NA	TRBV11-3	TRBD1	TRBJ1-1	TGTGCCAGCAGCTACGTAACAGGGGGGACTGAAGCTTTCTTT	CASSYVTGGTEAFF
NA	TRBV18	TRBD2	TRBJ2-4	TGTGCCAGCTCACCACCGGGACTAGCAGACAAAAACATTCAGTACTTC	CASSPPGLADKNIQYF
NA	TRBV29-1	NA	TRBJ2-7	TGCAGCGGGACCACTTCCGGCGAGCAGTACTTC	CSGTTSGEQYF
few	TRBV30	NA	TRBJ2-4	TGTGCCGGTCGGCTGGGGGTGAACGAAAACATTCAGTACTTC	CAGRLGVNENIQYF
NA	TRBV6-1	TRBD1	TRBJ2-7	TGTGCCAGCAGGAACAGGGGACAGGACCCCTCCGAGCAGTACTTC	CASRNRGQDPSEQYF
NA	TRBV15	NA	TRBJ1-1	TGTGCCACCAGCAGAGATGGGGCAGGGTACACTGAAGCTTTCTTT	CATSRDGAGYTEAFF
NA	TRBV20-1	NA	TRBJ2-5	TGCAGTGCTAGAAGGGGTGCGCAGTACTTC	CSARRGAQYF
NA	TRBV15	NA	TRBJ2-7	TGTGCCACCAGCAGATCCGATGGGACTCGTAGCTCCTACGAGCAGTACTTC	CATSRSDGTRSSYEQYF
NA	TRBV9	NA	TRBJ1-2	TGTGCCAGCGGCGGGACAAGAGCTAACTATGGCTACACCTTC	CASGGTRANYGYTF
NA	TRBV5-1	TRBD2	TRBJ2-1	TGCGCCAGCAGCTTGGGAGCGGGAAGGCGCAATGAGCAGTTCTTC	CASSLGAGRRNEQFF
NA	TRBV30	NA	TRBJ1-1	TGTGCCTGGATGGTAGGGCGGCGTAACACTGAAGCTTTCTTT	CAWMVGRRNTEAFF
NA	TRBV2	NA	TRBJ2-7	TGTGCCAGCGAATCTCCAAGCTCCTACGAGCAGTACTTC	CASESPSSYEQYF
NA	TRBV20-1	NA	TRBJ2-5	TGCAGTGCTAGGTTTCTCGAGACCCAGTACTTC	CSARFLETQYF
NA	TRBV6-5	NA	TRBJ2-4	TGTGCCAGCAGTTATCAAATGGAGGCGGAGCAGTACTTC	CASSYQMEAEQYF
few	TRBV27	TRBD2	TRBJ2-3	TGTGCCAGCAGTATATTCCTAGCGGGAGACACAGATACGCAGTATTTT	CASSIFLAGDTDTQYF
NA	TRBV20-1	TRBD2	TRBJ2-3	TGCAGTGCTAACCCGACTAGCGGGAGTGCAGATACGCAGTATTTT	CSANPTSGSADTQYF
NA	TRBV12-3/TRBV12-4	NA	TRBJ2-2	TGTGCCAGCAGTGGGACCGTGGACACCGGGGAGCTGTTTTTT	CASSGTVDTGELFF
few	TRBV12-3/TRBV12-4	NA	TRBJ2-3	TGTGCCAGCAGTTTAGGCACATACACAGATACGCAGTATTTT	CASSLGTYTDTQYF
NA	TRBV24-1	TRBD1	TRBJ2-5	TGTGCCACCAGTCTGGCAGGGGGCCAAGAGACCCAGTACTTC	CATSLAGGQETQYF
NA	TRBV6-5	NA	TRBJ1-6	TGTGCCAGCAGAAGCGGCTACAGCTCCTATAATTCACCCCTCCACTTT	CASRSGYSSYNSPLHF
NA	TRBV20-1	NA	TRBJ2-2	TGCAGTGCTAGAGAAAATGGCCAGTCGAACACCGGGGAGCTGTTTTTT	CSARENGQSNTGELFF